Following are 25 T cell receptor beta chains from one sample sequenced in a study of beta chain features in type 1 diabetes. Study conclusions and caveats: People with Type 1 diabetes carried modestly yet significantly shorter TCRB CDR3s in all four CD4+ subsets.

Investigators reverse transcribed all isolated RNA, so they sequenced expressed TCRB transcripts. Assay used: immunoSEQ multiplex PCR; TCRdb lists only in-frame clones, some missing. The table lists some 70,000 clones, roughly 50% of them singletons. No antigens are known for them. The sample taken for sequencing was central memory CD4+ T cells from blood. The receptors were gathered from a man aged 30 to 45 with type 1 diabetes.

This clone was seen more than once but under ten times. This chain connects TRBV4-1 to TRBJ1-2, with no clear D. V was cut by 0 bases and J by 1 base, with 9 bases left in between. Germline V gives CDR1 MGHRA, CDR2 YSYEKL. There are 15 residues in the CDR3. The CDR3 bases are TGCGCCAGCAGCCAAGAAGCGGTCCTTAACTATGGCTACACCTTC. Residues: CASSQEAVLNYGYTF.

The V call is TRBV5-1, the J call TRBJ2-2; D remains unclear. Germline V lookup: CDR1 SGHRS, CDR2 YFSETQ. The germline V and J ends were trimmed by 1 base and 0 bases, with 13 bases remaining between them. The CDR3 totals 17 residues. The CDR3 is CASSLSLLLPNTGELFF. The CDR3 region has the DNA TGCGCCAGCAGCTTGAGTTTACTCTTACCGAACACCGGGGAGCTGTTTTTT. The full variable domain, its missing parts supplied by reference TRBV5-1 and TRBJ2-2, is KAGVTQTPRYLIKTRGQQVTLSCSPISGHRSVSWYQQTPGQGLQFLFEYFSETQRNKGNFPGRFSGRQFSNSRSEMNVSTLELGDSALYLCASSLSLLLPNTGELFFGEGSRLTVL.

The gene calls are TRBV18 and TRBJ1-5, with D hard to call. V lost 3 bases and J lost 2, with 11 bases in between. CDR3 length: 15 amino acids. CDR1 is KGHSH and CDR2 is LQKENI in the germline V gene. CDR3 nucleotides: TGTGCCAGCTCACCGGGAGAGAGCCGCAATCAGCCCCAGCATTTT. Protein sequence: CASSPGESRNQPQHF.

This clone was recorded a few times. The chain uses TRBV5-1 and TRBJ2-1; 10 bases are a match to TRBD2. The CDR3 runs 17 residues. Germline V CDR1 and CDR2: SGHRS, YFSETQ. The J segment lost 0 bases and the V segment lost 4 bases, leaving 7 bases of the junction unmatched. CDR3 DNA sequence: TGCGCCAGCAGCCCTAAACCTAGCGGGAGCTCCTACAATGAGCAGTTCTTC. It is translated as CASSPKPSGSSYNEQFF.

The rearrangement joins TRBV5-6 to TRBJ1-1; TRBD1 agrees at 9 bases. CDR3 size: 14 residues. CDR1 SGHDT and CDR2 YYEEEE come from the germline V gene. With 4 bases clipped from V and 4 bases from J, the junction kept 5 bases outside the gene matches. As DNA, the CDR3 is TGTGCCAGCAGCAGAGGACAGGGGACCACTGAAGCTTTCTTT. This codes for CASSRGQGTTEAFF.

This clone was seen more than once but under ten times. The V gene is TRBV7-2, the J gene TRBJ2-7; 10 bases map to TRBD2. J was trimmed by 0 bases and V by 1 base; bases with no gene match: 3. The CDR3 has 16 residues. The V gene's germline CDR1 is SGHTA and CDR2 FQGNSA. The CDR3, as DNA: TGTGCCAGCAGCTTAGGGCTAGCGGGGGACTCCTACGAGCAGTACTTC. Translation: CASSLGLAGDSYEQYF.

This clone showed up just a few times. V usage is TRBV4-2 and J usage is TRBJ1-2; 9 bases agree with TRBD1. J was trimmed by 4 bases and V by 0 bases; bases with no gene match: 6. This CDR3 is 16 amino acids long. From germline, CDR1 is LGHNA and CDR2 YNFKEQ. For the CDR3, the DNA is TGTGCCAGCAGCCAAGAGACAGGGGGAGAGATCTATGGCTACACCTTC. It translates to CASSQETGGEIYGYTF.

J is TRBJ1-4 and V is TRBV5-1; D remains unclear. Germline V gene lookup returns CDR1 SGHRS and CDR2 YFSETQ. Trimming shortened V by 5 bases and J by 0 bases, and 5 bases separated the two germline ends. The CDR3 totals 13 residues. CDR3 region: CASRTTTNEKLFF. Written as DNA, the CDR3 is TGCGCCAGCAGGACAACAACTAATGAAAAACTGTTTTTT.

The chain carries TRBV6-1 and TRBJ1-2; TRBD1 is a possible D gene (6 bases). V lost 8 bases, J lost 4 bases, and 20 bases lay in between. Germline V gene lookup returns CDR1 MNHNS and CDR2 SASEGT. CDR3 size: 15 residues. CDR3 sequence (DNA): TGTGCCAGCCATATCGGGGGGGCCGAAACCTATGGCTACACCTTC. Amino acids: CASHIGGAETYGYTF.

J is TRBJ2-5 and V is TRBV5-1; TRBD2 matches 9 bases. The CDR3 consists of 16 residues. V dropped 0 bases and J dropped 5; count of bases not matched to a gene: 8. Germline CDR1 is SGHRS and CDR2 is YFSETQ. The CDR3 region is CASSLASREGGETQYF. The DNA for the CDR3 is TGCGCCAGCAGCTTGGCATCGCGGGAGGGTGGTGAGACCCAGTACTTC. The complete variable domain, with remaining parts taken from reference TRBV5-1 and TRBJ2-5, reads KAGVTQTPRYLIKTRGQQVTLSCSPISGHRSVSWYQQTPGQGLQFLFEYFSETQRNKGNFPGRFSGRQFSNSRSEMNVSTLELGDSALYLCASSLASREGGETQYFGPGTRLLVL.

The genes are TRBV9 and TRBJ2-1, with 8 bases lining up with TRBD1. V shed 4 bases, J shed 7 bases, and the junction held 10 bases outside the gene matches. The germline CDR1 and CDR2 sequences are SGDLS and YYNGEE. This CDR3 is built from 15 residues. In nucleotides, the CDR3 is TGTGCCAGCAGCCCCGCTTTGGACAGGGTGAATGAGCAGTTCTTC. Its translation: CASSPALDRVNEQFF.

V is TRBV4-1 and J is TRBJ1-4; the D is unclear. Germline loops: CDR1 MGHRA, CDR2 YSYEKL. V lost 1 base to trimming and J lost 3 bases, with 9 bases between them. The CDR3 runs to 15 residues. The CDR3 region is CASSQAGKANEKLFF. The CDR3, as DNA: TGCGCCAGCAGCCAAGCGGGAAAGGCTAATGAAAAACTGTTTTTT.

In this sample, this clone turned up a few times. The gene calls are TRBV5-1 and TRBJ2-1, with D unresolved. Germline CDR1 reads SGHRS; CDR2 reads YFSETQ. Trimming cost V 4 bases and J 0 bases, with 5 bases left between them. This CDR3 is 13 amino acids long. The CDR3 DNA follows: TGCGCCAGCAGCGGTAGCTCCTACAATGAGCAGTTCTTC. This sequence encodes CASSGSSYNEQFF.

The V call is TRBV5-4, the J call TRBJ2-5, with D maybe TRBD2 (5 bases). The CDR3 runs 15 residues. Germline CDR1 reads SGHNT; CDR2 reads YYREEE (reference sequence). Trimming took 3 bases from V and 1 from J, leaving 13 bases between them. The CDR3: CASSSRTGIQETQYF. The CDR3, as DNA: TGTGCCAGCAGCTCCCGGACGGGGATCCAAGAGACCCAGTACTTC.

This clone was counted only a few times. The chain joins TRBV19 to TRBJ2-2; 8 nucleotides agree with TRBD1. CDR3 length: 15 amino acids. Germline-derived CDR1 and CDR2 are LNHDA and SQIVND (reference sequence). The ends lost 4 bases at V and 6 bases at J; junction bases unmatched: 7. CDR3 in DNA: TGTGCCAGTAGTACCCGACAGGGGAAGGCCGGGGAGCTGTTTTTT. Translated: CASSTRQGKAGELFF.

This clone turned up a few times. The chain employs TRBV29-1 and TRBJ1-5, with D possibly being TRBD1 (5 bases). This CDR3 spans 15 amino acids. The germline V gene has CDR1 SQVTM and CDR2 ANQGSEA. Trimming took 5 bases from V and 0 from J, leaving 14 bases between them. CDR3 nucleotide sequence: TGCAGCGTTATCCCCCAGGGTAATAGCAATCAGCCCCAGCATTTT. Encoded protein: CSVIPQGNSNQPQHF. Filled out from reference TRBV29-1 and TRBJ1-5, the complete variable domain reads SAVISQKPSRDICQRGTSLTIQCQVDSQVTMMFWYRQQPGQSLTLIATANQGSEATYESGFVIDKFPISRPNLTFSTLTVSNMSPEDSSIYLCSVIPQGNSNQPQHFGDGTRLSIL.

The chain uses TRBV5-4 and TRBJ1-6; possibly TRBD1 for D (6 bases). The CDR3 sequence is 16 residues long. Germline CDR1 SGHNT, CDR2 YYREEE (reference sequence). V gave up 0 bases and J gave up 3 bases, with 10 bases separating them. Written as DNA, the CDR3 is TGTGCCAGCAGCTTGGAGGGGGTCGTCTATAATTCACCCCTCCACTTT. Amino acids: CASSLEGVVYNSPLHF.

This clone appeared a single time. V gene TRBV27 combines with J gene TRBJ2-1; 9 nucleotides match TRBD2. Germline loops: CDR1 MNHEY, CDR2 SMNVEV (reference sequence). The V gene end was trimmed by 5 bases and the J gene end by 6 bases; junction bases not matched to a gene: 8. The length of the CDR3 is 15 residues. The CDR3 bases are TGTGCCAGCAGTCTGTTAGCGGGAGCGGGCAATGAGCAGTTCTTC. Its translation is CASSLLAGAGNEQFF.

This clone has just a few counts. The chain uses TRBV29-1 and TRBJ2-1; no clear D gene. Germline V gene data show CDR1 as SQVTM and CDR2 as ANQGSEA. V lost 4 bases and J 8 bases, leaving 12 bases between the germline ends. CDR3 length equals 12 residues. The chain's CDR3 is CSVVRGRDEQFF. The CDR3 DNA follows: TGCAGCGTTGTAAGAGGTCGGGATGAGCAGTTCTTC.

The chain carries TRBV7-8 and TRBJ1-1, with TRBD1 matching over 7 bases. CDR1 SGHVS and CDR2 FQNEAQ come from the germline V gene. V lost 4 bases and J lost 11; bases outside the gene matches: 16. CDR3 length: 15 amino acids. As DNA, the CDR3 is TGTGCCAGCAGCTCCTTTGGACAGGCCATAGGTAGGGCTTTCTTT. It translates to CASSSFGQAIGRAFF.

This clone came up a few times. The chain employs TRBV4-3 and TRBJ2-7; 7 bases agree with TRBD1. The CDR3 length is 16 residues. V lost 0 bases to trimming and J lost 1 base; unmatched junction nucleotides: 6. CDR1 is LGHNA and CDR2 is YSLEER in the germline V gene. In DNA form, the CDR3 reads TGCGCCAGCAGCCAAGATGGGACAGCGAATTCCTACGAGCAGTACTTC. Amino acids: CASSQDGTANSYEQYF.

The chain couples TRBV5-6 to TRBJ2-1, with 9 bases that match TRBD1. There are 15 residues in the CDR3. The germline V gene has CDR1 SGHDT and CDR2 YYEEEE. The V and J ends lost 5 bases and 3 bases, in that order; junction bases with no gene match: 6. In nucleotides, the CDR3 is TGTGCCAGCAGTCTCCCGGGACAGGGCTACAATGAGCAGTTCTTC. Translation: CASSLPGQGYNEQFF.

This chain uses TRBV6-1 with TRBJ2-7; 10 bases align to TRBD2. V was clipped by 6 bases and J by 4 bases; unmatched bases: 6. The CDR3 contains 14 residues. The germline CDR1 and CDR2 sequences are MNHNS and SASEGT. The CDR3 region is CASSSLAGAYEQYF. The CDR3 DNA sequence: TGTGCCAGCAGCTCCCTAGCGGGAGCGTACGAGCAGTACTTC.

The V gene is TRBV29-1, the J gene TRBJ2-7, with D tentatively TRBD2 (6 bases). Germline V gene data show CDR1 as SQVTM and CDR2 as ANQGSEA. The CDR3 contains 13 residues. Trimming cost V 3 bases and J 2 bases, with 11 bases left between them. The chain's CDR3 is CSVELGGTYEQYF. The CDR3 coding sequence is TGCAGCGTTGAGTTGGGGGGTACCTACGAGCAGTACTTC.

The chain is built from TRBV2 and TRBJ2-3; 8 bases match TRBD2. This CDR3 comprises 15 residues. Germline CDR1 reads SNHLY; CDR2 reads FYNNEI. The V and J ends lost 6 bases and 3 bases, in that order; junction bases with no gene match: 8. CDR3 DNA: TGTGCCAGCAGGGCGGTAGCGGGGAGAACAGATACGCAGTATTTT. As protein: CASRAVAGRTDTQYF. Drawing the rest from reference TRBV2 and TRBJ2-3, the complete variable domain is EPEVTQTPSHQVTQMGQEVILRCVPISNHLYFYWYRQILGQKVEFLVSFYNNEISEKSEIFDDQFSVERPDGSNFTLKIRSTKLEDSAMYFCASRAVAGRTDTQYFGPGTRLTVL.